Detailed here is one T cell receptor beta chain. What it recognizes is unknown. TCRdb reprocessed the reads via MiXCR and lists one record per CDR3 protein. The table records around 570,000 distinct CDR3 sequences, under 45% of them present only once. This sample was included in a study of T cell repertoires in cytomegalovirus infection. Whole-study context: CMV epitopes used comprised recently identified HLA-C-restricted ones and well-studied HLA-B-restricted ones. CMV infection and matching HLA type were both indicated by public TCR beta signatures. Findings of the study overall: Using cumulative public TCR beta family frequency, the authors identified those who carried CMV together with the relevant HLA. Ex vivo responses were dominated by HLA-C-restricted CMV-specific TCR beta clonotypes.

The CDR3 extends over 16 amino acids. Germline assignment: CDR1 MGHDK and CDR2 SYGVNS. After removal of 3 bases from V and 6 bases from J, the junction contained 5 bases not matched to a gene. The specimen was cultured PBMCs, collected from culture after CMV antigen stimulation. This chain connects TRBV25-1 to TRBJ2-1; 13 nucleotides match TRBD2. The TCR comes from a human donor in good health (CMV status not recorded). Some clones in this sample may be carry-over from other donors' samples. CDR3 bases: TGTGCCAGCAGTGACCCGACTAGCGGGAGGAGCAATGAGCAGTTCTTC. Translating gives CASSDPTSGRSNEQFF.